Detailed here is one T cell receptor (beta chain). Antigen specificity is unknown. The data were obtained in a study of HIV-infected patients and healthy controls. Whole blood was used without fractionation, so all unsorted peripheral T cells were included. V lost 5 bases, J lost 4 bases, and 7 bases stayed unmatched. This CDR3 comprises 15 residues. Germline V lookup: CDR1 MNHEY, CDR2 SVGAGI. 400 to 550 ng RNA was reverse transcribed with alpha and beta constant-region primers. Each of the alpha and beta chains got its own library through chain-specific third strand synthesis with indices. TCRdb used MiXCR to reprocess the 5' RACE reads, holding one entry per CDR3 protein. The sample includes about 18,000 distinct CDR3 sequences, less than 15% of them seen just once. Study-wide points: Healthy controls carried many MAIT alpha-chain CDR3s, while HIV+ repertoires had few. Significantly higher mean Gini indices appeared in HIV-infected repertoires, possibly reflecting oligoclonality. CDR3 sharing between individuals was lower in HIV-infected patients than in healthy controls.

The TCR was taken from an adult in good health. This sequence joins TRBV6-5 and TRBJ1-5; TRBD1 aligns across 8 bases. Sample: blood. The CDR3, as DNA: TGTGCCAGCAGTCCGCGGGGACAGGTTAATCAGCCCCAGCATTTT. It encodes CASSPRGQVNQPQHF.